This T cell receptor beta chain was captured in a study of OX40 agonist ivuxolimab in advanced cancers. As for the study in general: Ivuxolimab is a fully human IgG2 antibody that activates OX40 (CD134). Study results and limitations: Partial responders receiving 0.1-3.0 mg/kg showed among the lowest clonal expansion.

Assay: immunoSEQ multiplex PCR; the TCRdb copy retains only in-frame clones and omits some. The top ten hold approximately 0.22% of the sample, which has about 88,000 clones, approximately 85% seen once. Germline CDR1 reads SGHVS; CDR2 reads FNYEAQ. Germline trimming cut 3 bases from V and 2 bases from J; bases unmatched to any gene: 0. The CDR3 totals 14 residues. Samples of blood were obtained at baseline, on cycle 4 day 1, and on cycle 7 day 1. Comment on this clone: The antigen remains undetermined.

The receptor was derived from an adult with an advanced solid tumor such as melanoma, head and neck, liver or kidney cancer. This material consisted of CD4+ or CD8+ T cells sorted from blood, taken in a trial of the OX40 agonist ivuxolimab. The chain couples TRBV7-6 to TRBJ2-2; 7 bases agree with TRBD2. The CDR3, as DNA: TGTGCCAGCAGCTTGACTAGCAACACCGGGGAGCTGTTTTTT. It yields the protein CASSLTSNTGELFF.